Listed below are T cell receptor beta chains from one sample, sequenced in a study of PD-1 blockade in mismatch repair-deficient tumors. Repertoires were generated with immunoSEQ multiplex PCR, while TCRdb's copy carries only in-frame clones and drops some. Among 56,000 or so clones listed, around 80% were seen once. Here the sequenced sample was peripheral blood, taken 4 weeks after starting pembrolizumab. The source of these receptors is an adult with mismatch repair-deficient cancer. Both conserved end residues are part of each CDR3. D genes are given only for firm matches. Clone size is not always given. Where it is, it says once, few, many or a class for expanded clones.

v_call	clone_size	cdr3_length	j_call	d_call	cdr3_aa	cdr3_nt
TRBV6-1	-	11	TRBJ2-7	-	CASSHSYEQYF	TGTGCCAGCAGCCACTCCTACGAGCAGTACTTC
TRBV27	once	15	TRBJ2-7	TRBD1	CASRPRDRGPYEQYF	TGTGCCAGCAGGCCCCGGGACAGGGGACCCTACGAGCAGTACTTC
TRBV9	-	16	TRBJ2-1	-	CASSVAGRITYNEQFF	TGTGCCAGCAGCGTAGCGGGAAGAATCACCTACAATGAGCAGTTCTTC
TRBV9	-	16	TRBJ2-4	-	CASSRRSVPTEGIQYF	TGTGCCAGCAGCCGCCGTAGCGTTCCCACCGAGGGCATTCAGTACTTC
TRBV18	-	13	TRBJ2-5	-	CASSPFSQETQYF	TGTGCCAGCTCACCCTTCAGCCAAGAGACCCAGTACTTC
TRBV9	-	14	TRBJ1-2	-	CASSVTVLNYGYTF	TGTGCCAGCAGCGTAACGGTCCTCAACTATGGCTACACCTTC
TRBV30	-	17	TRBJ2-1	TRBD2	CAWSGGSIAGRSNEQFF	TGTGCCTGGAGTGGGGGCTCAATAGCGGGAAGATCAAATGAGCAGTTCTTC
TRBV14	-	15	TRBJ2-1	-	CASSQGLELYNEQFF	TGTGCCAGCAGCCAAGGGCTGGAACTATACAATGAGCAGTTCTTC
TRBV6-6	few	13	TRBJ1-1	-	CASKDSMNTEAFF	TGTGCCAGCAAGGACAGCATGAACACTGAAGCTTTCTTT
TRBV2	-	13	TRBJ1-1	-	CASSAPGGAEAFF	TGTGCCAGCAGTGCACCGGGAGGGGCTGAAGCTTTCTTT
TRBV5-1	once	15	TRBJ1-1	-	CASSLGDGVGSGAFF	TGCGCCAGCAGCTTGGGGGACGGAGTAGGTTCTGGAGCTTTCTTT
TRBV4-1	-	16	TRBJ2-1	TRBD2	CASSQDPAGGPGEQFF	TGCGCCAGCAGCCAAGATCCAGCGGGAGGGCCTGGTGAGCAGTTCTTC
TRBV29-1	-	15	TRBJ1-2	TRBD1	CSVDPRDSLEYGYTF	TGCAGCGTTGACCCTCGGGACAGCTTAGAATATGGCTACACCTTC
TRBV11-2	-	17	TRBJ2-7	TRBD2	CASSTLKGTSGSYEQYF	TGTGCCAGCAGCACTTTAAAGGGGACTAGCGGGAGTTACGAGCAGTACTTC
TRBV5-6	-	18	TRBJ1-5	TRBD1	CASSFSLSPGQGHQPQHF	TGTGCCAGCAGCTTTTCCCTAAGCCCGGGACAGGGCCATCAGCCCCAGCATTTT